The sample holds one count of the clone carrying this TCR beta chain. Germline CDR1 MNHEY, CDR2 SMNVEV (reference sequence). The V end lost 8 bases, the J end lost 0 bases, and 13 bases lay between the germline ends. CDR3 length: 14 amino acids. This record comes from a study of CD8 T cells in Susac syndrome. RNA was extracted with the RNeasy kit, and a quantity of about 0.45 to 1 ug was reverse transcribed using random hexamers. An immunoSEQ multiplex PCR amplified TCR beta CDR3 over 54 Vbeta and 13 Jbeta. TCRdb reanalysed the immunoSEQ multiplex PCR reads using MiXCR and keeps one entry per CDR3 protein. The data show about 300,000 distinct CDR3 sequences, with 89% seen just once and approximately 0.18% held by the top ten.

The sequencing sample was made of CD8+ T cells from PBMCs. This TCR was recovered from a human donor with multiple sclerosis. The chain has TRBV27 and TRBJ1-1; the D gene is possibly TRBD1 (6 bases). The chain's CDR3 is CASGRQGLNTEAFF. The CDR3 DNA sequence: TGTGCCAGCGGTCGGCAGGGGCTGAACACTGAAGCTTTCTTT.